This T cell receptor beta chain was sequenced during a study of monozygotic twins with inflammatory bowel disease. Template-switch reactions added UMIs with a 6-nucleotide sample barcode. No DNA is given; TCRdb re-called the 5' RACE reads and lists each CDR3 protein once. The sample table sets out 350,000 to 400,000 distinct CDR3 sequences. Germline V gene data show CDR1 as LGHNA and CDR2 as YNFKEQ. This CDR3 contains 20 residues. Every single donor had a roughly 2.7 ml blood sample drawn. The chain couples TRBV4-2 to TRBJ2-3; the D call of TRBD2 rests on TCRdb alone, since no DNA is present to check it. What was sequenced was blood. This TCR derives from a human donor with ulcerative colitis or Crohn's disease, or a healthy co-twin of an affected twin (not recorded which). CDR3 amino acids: CASSQEPGTSGGPLSDTQYF.